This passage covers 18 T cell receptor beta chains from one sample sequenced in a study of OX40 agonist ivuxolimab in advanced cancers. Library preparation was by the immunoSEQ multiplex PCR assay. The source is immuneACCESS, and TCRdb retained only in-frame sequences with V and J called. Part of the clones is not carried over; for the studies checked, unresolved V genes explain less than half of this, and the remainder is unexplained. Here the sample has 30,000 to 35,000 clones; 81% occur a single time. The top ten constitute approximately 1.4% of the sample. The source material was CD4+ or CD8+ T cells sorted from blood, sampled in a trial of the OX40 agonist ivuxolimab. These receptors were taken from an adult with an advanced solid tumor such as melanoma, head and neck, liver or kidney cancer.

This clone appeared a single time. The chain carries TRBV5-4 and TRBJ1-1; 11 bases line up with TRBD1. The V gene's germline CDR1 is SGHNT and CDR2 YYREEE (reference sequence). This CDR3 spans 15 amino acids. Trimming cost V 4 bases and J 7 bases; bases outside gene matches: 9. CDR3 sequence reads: CASSPTGTGGDEAFF. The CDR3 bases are TGTGCCAGCAGCCCGACCGGGACAGGGGGGGATGAAGCTTTCTTT.

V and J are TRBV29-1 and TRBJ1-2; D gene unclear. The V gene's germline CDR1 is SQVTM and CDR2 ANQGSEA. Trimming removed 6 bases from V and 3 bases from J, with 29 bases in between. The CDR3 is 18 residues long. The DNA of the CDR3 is TGCAGCGTATTTCAATCCGAATGGTCTCCTTCCAAGCACTATGGCTACACCTTC. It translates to CSVFQSEWSPSKHYGYTF.

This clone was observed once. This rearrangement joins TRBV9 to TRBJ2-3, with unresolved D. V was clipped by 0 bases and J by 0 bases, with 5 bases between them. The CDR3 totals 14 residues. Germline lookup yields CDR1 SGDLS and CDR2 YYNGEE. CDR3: CASSVGTSTDTQYF. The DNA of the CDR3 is TGTGCCAGCAGCGTAGGTACTAGCACAGATACGCAGTATTTT. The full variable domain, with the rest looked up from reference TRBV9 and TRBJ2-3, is DSGVTQTPKHLITATGQRVTLRCSPRSGDLSVYWYQQSLDQGLQFLIQYYNGEERAKGNILERFSAQQFPDLHSELNLSSLELGDSALYFCASSVGTSTDTQYFGPGTRLTVL.

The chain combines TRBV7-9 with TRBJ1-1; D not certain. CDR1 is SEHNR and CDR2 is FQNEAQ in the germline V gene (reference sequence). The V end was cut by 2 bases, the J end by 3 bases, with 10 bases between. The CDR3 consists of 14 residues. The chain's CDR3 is CASSLNPGDTEAFF. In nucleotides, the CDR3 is TGTGCCAGCAGCTTAAATCCCGGGGACACTGAAGCTTTCTTT.

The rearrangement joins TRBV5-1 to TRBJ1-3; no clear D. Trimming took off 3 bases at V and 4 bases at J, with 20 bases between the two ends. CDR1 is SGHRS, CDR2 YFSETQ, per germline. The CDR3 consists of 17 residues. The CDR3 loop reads CASSYSSRLDSGNTIYF. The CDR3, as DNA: TGCGCCAGCAGCTATTCCTCGCGTCTCGACTCGGGAAACACCATATATTTT.

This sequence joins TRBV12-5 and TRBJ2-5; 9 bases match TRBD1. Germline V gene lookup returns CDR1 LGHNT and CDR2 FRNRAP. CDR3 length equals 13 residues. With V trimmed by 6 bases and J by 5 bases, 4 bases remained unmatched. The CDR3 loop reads CASGLGTGETQYF. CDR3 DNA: TGTGCTAGTGGGCTTGGGACAGGGGAGACCCAGTACTTC.

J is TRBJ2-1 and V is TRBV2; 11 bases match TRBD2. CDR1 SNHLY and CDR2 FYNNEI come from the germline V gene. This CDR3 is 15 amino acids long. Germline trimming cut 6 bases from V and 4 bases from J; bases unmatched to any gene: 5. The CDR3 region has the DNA TGTGCCAGCAGCCAGACTAGCGGGGATTACAATGAGCAGTTCTTC. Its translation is CASSQTSGDYNEQFF. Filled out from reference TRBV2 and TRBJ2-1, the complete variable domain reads EPEVTQTPSHQVTQMGQEVILRCVPISNHLYFYWYRQILGQKVEFLVSFYNNEISEKSEIFDDQFSVERPDGSNFTLKIRSTKLEDSAMYFCASSQTSGDYNEQFFGPGTRLTVL.

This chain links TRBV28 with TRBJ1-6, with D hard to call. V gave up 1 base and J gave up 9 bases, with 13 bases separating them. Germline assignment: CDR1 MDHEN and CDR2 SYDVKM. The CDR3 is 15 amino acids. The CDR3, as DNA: TGTGCCAGCAGTTTATTGTTAGGGTCCGGTTCACCCCTCCACTTT. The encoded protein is CASSLLLGSGSPLHF.

The CDR3, as DNA: TGTGCCAGCAGCTCGTCAGGGTCTGAGACCCAGTACTTC. Protein: CASSSSGSETQYF. This rearrangement joins TRBV11-2 to TRBJ2-5, with D possibly matching TRBD1 (5 bases). The CDR3 runs 13 residues. V gave up 4 bases and J gave up 5 bases, with 11 bases separating them. The germline gives CDR1 SGHAT, CDR2 FQNNGV.

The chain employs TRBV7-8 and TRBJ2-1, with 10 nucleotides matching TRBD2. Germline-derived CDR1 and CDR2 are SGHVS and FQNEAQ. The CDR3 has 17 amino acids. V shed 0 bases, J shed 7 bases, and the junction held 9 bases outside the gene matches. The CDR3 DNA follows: TGTGCCAGCAGCTTAGCGGTTGGGACTAGCGTTACAAATGAGCAGTTCTTC. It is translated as CASSLAVGTSVTNEQFF. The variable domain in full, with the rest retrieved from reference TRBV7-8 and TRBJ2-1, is GAGVSQSPRYKVAKRGQDVALRCDPISGHVSLFWYQQALGQGPEFLTYFQNEAQLDKSGLPSDRFFAERPEGSVSTLKIQRTQQEDSAVYLCASSLAVGTSVTNEQFFGPGTRLTVL.

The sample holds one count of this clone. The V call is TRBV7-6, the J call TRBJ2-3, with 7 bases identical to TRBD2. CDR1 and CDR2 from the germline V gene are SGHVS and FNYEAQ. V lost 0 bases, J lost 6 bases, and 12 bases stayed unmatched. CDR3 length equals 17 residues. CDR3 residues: CASSLAGGLLGRDTQYF. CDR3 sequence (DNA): TGTGCCAGCAGCTTAGCGGGAGGACTACTCGGGAGGGATACGCAGTATTTT.

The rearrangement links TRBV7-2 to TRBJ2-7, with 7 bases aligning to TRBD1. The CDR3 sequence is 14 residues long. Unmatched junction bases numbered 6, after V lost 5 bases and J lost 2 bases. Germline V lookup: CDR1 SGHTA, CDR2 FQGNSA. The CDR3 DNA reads TGTGCCAGCAGCGGCCGCCAGGGGGCCTACGAGCAGTACTTC. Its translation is CASSGRQGAYEQYF.

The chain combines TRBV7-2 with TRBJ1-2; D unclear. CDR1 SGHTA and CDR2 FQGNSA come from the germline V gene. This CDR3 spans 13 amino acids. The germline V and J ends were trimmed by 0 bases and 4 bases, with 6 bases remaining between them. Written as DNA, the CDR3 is TGTGCCAGCAGCTTAGCAGATCCCTATGGCTACACCTTC. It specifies CASSLADPYGYTF.

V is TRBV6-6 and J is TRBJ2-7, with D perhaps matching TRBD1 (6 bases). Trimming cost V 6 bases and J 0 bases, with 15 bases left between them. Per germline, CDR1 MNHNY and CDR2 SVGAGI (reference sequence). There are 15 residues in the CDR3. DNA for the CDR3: TGTGCCAGCAGCCAAGGGACACCCAGCTCCTACGAGCAGTACTTC. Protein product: CASSQGTPSSYEQYF.

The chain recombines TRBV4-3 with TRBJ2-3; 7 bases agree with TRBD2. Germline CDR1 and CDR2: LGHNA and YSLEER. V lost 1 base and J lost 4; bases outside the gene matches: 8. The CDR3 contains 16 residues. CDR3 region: CASSQVGRESSDTQYF. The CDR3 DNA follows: TGCGCCAGCAGCCAAGTCGGGCGGGAGAGTTCAGATACGCAGTATTTT.

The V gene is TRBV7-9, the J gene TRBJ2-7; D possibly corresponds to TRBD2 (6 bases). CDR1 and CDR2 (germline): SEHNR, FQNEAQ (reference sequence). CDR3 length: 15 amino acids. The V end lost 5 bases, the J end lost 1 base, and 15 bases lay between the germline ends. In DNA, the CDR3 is TGTGCCAGCAGCCAAATCCGGGAGACTTCCTACGAGCAGTACTTC. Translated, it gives CASSQIRETSYEQYF. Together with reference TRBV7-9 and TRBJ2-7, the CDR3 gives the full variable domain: DTGVSQNPRHKITKRGQNVTFRCDPISEHNRLYWYRQTLGQGPEFLTYFQNEAQLEKSRLLSDRFSAERPKGSFSTLEIQRTEQGDSAMYLCASSQIRETSYEQYFGPGTRLTVT.

In DNA form, the CDR3 reads TGTGCCAGCAGCTTACGACAGGCTTGGGAGCTGTTTTTT. It yields the protein CASSLRQAWELFF. The chain joins TRBV7-9 to TRBJ2-2; TRBD1 might be the D (6 bases). V was trimmed by 2 bases and J by 9 bases, leaving 10 bases between them. This CDR3 is 13 amino acids long. Germline-derived CDR1 and CDR2 are SEHNR and FQNEAQ (reference sequence).

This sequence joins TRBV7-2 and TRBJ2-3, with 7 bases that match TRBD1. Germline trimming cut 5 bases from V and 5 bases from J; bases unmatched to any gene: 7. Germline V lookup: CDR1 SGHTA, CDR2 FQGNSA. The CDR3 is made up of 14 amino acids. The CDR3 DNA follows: TGTGCCAGCAGCGTGGGACAGAAGGGAGATACGCAGTATTTT. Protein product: CASSVGQKGDTQYF.